Listed below are T cell receptor beta chains from one sample, sequenced in a study of chemoradiotherapy in HPV16-positive cancers. TCRdb's copy holds only in-frame clones and misses some; the assay was immunoSEQ multiplex PCR. The table has around 25,000 clones, 85% to 95% seen once. Sequences were derived from blood, sampled from a patient who underwent chemoradiotherapy. These receptors all stem from a human donor with HPV-associated anogenital cancer. Both conserved end residues are part of each CDR3.

len: 14; j_gene: TRBJ2-3; v_gene: TRBV5-1; CDR3aa: CASSETSARDTQYF
len: 15; j_gene: TRBJ2-1; v_gene: TRBV9; CDR3aa: CASSVDGLAGAEQFF
len: 15; j_gene: TRBJ1-2; v_gene: TRBV9; CDR3aa: CASSVVRGNSYGYTF
len: 15; j_gene: TRBJ2-7; v_gene: TRBV6-1; CDR3aa: CASSEGQGRAYEQYF
len: 13; j_gene: TRBJ1-5; v_gene: TRBV19; CDR3aa: CASSISESQPQHF
len: 16; j_gene: TRBJ1-1; v_gene: TRBV10-2; CDR3aa: CASTHQPGQGNTEAFF
len: 14; j_gene: TRBJ2-5; v_gene: TRBV7-9; CDR3aa: CASSPQGIQETQYF
len: 15; j_gene: TRBJ1-1; v_gene: TRBV5-1; CDR3aa: CASSRGDSLNTEAFF
len: 15; j_gene: TRBJ2-7; v_gene: TRBV27; CDR3aa: CASSPDRGNIYEQYF
len: 12; j_gene: TRBJ1-1; v_gene: TRBV1; CDR3aa: CTKNAGRTEAFF
len: 16; j_gene: TRBJ1-2; v_gene: TRBV28; CDR3aa: CASSPLGQGRNYGYTF
len: 18; j_gene: TRBJ1-2; v_gene: TRBV7-9; CDR3aa: CASSLGVTRGQGLYGYTF
len: 14; j_gene: TRBJ2-3; v_gene: TRBV4-2; CDR3aa: CASSQDGEADTQYF
len: 16; j_gene: TRBJ2-2; v_gene: TRBV15; CDR3aa: CATSRDQVPNTGELFF
len: 14; j_gene: TRBJ1-4; v_gene: TRBV30; CDR3aa: CAFGRGDLYEKLFF
len: 15; j_gene: TRBJ1-2; v_gene: TRBV6-5; CDR3aa: CASSRDGLRNYGYTF
len: 16; j_gene: TRBJ1-6; v_gene: TRBV7-9; CDR3aa: CASSPPRGGVSSPLHF
len: 12; j_gene: TRBJ1-1; v_gene: TRBV19; CDR3aa: CASSMRSLEAFF
len: 16; j_gene: TRBJ2-7; v_gene: TRBV2; CDR3aa: CASWATSGGLSYEQYF
len: 13; j_gene: TRBJ1-2; v_gene: TRBV6-5; CDR3aa: CATQQPSSYGYTF
len: 15; j_gene: TRBJ2-2; v_gene: TRBV15; CDR3aa: CATSRALMGAGELFF
len: 15; j_gene: TRBJ2-7; v_gene: TRBV5-5; CDR3aa: CASSPGTSEIYEQYF
len: 15; j_gene: TRBJ1-1; v_gene: TRBV28; CDR3aa: CASSSHPGQGVEAFF
len: 14; j_gene: TRBJ1-3; v_gene: TRBV7-9; CDR3aa: CASSSPGAGNTIYF
len: 13; j_gene: TRBJ1-1; v_gene: TRBV2; CDR3aa: CASRAGRNTEAFF
len: 14; j_gene: TRBJ1-2; v_gene: TRBV5-6; CDR3aa: CASSFQGAGYGYTF
len: 12; j_gene: TRBJ2-2; v_gene: TRBV11-2; CDR3aa: CASSLQLWELFF
len: 14; j_gene: TRBJ2-6; v_gene: TRBV5-6; CDR3aa: CASSSKSGANVLTF
len: 15; j_gene: TRBJ2-3; v_gene: TRBV4-1; CDR3aa: CASSLRLAGEGVQYF
len: 16; j_gene: TRBJ2-2; v_gene: TRBV18; CDR3aa: CASSPPGQRNTGELFF
len: 12; j_gene: TRBJ2-7; v_gene: TRBV18; CDR3aa: CASGKNSYEQYF
len: 15; j_gene: TRBJ1-2; v_gene: TRBV4-2; CDR3aa: CASSSRGGRDYGYTF